This TCR beta chain was recovered during a study of graft-versus-host responses after intestinal transplantation. Study-wide background: Induction with anti-thymocyte globulin, then tacrolimus and steroids for around three years, was given to all recipients.

Findings and limits, study-wide: Within allografts, high graft-versus-host to host-versus-graft clonal ratios were seen among patients with graft-donor T cell macrochimerism. The marrow of recipients harbored GvH clones, and ileum or blood showed some of them first. With peak circulating GvH clone levels came an association with early post-transplant HvG declines.

V trimming: 6 bases; J trimming: 3 bases; junction bases outside the gene matches: 6. This CDR3 has 14 residues. Per the germline V gene, CDR1 is MNHEY and CDR2 is SVGAGI. Generated by immunoSEQ multiplex PCR, the TCRdb table keeps only in-frame clones and is missing some. The table has 80,000 to 100,000 clones, 92% seen once. On this clone itself: Antigen: not known.

The source material was unstimulated CD4+ T cells sorted from spleen or lymph node cells, sampled before intestinal transplant. V gene TRBV6-5 combines with J gene TRBJ2-7, with 9 bases that match TRBD1. The receptor's source is a human donor who received an intestinal transplant. CDR3 sequence reads: CASSKETGGYEQYF. CDR3 bases: TGTGCCAGCAGCAAAGAGACAGGGGGCTACGAGCAGTACTTC.